The 11 T cell receptor beta chains below were found in one sample sequenced in a study of cytomegalovirus exposure and HLA in healthy donors. PCR used 60 Vbeta primers and 13 Jbeta primers. Generated by immunoSEQ multiplex PCR, the TCRdb table keeps only in-frame clones and is missing some. The sample comprises 85,000 to 100,000 clones, about 70% of which are singletons, and 7% to 10% rests with the top ten. Material for sequencing was PBMCs. The receptors were sampled from a human donor in good health.

The gene calls are TRBV27 and TRBJ1-3; 11 bases match TRBD1. CDR1 is MNHEY, CDR2 SMNVEV, per germline (reference sequence). This CDR3 has 17 residues. J gave up 1 base and V 9 bases, and 11 bases lay outside the gene matches. The CDR3 here is CASQSIGQGASGNTIYF. CDR3 nucleotides: TGTGCCAGTCAGTCCATCGGACAGGGGGCATCTGGAAACACCATATATTTT.

This clone has a single count. The rearrangement links TRBV30 to TRBJ2-1; TRBD1 matches 9 bases. This CDR3 spans 14 amino acids. The germline V gene has CDR1 GTSNPN and CDR2 SVGIG (reference sequence). J lost 2 bases, V lost 5 bases, and 4 bases had no gene match. CDR3 DNA sequence: TGTGCCTGGGCGAGACAGGGGGCCTACAATGAGCAGTTCTTC. The encoded protein is CAWARQGAYNEQFF.

The chain recombines TRBV7-7 with TRBJ2-1; 10 positions match TRBD2. The ends lost 1 base at V and 7 bases at J; junction bases unmatched: 1. CDR3 size: 14 residues. Germline values: CDR1 SSHAT, CDR2 FNYEAQ (reference sequence). Here the CDR3 reads CASSLVAGGNEQFF. The CDR3 DNA is TGTGCCAGCAGCTTAGTAGCGGGAGGTAATGAGCAGTTCTTC.

This chain links TRBV9 with TRBJ2-1; D is possibly TRBD1 (6 bases). Germline-derived CDR1 and CDR2 are SGDLS and YYNGEE. The V end was cut by 0 bases, the J end by 4 bases, with 11 bases between. The CDR3 runs to 15 residues. CDR3 nucleotide sequence: TGTGCCAGCAGCGTAGGGACAGCAACTTACAATGAGCAGTTCTTC. Protein: CASSVGTATYNEQFF.

The rearrangement uses TRBV29-1 and TRBJ1-1; no clear D gene. Trimming pared 7 bases from V and 9 bases from J, leaving 18 bases between. CDR3 length: 12 amino acids. Per germline, CDR1 SQVTM and CDR2 ANQGSEA. DNA for the CDR3: TGCAGCGGGGTGGGGTCACTCGGGAAAGCTTTCTTT. This translates into CSGVGSLGKAFF.

This clone was seen a few times. The chain has TRBV5-6 and TRBJ2-7; unclear D gene. The V end lost 1 base, the J end lost 6 bases, and 5 bases lay between the germline ends. The length of the CDR3 is 11 residues. CDR1 SGHDT and CDR2 YYEEEE come from the germline V gene. This CDR3 reads CASSLLREQYF. CDR3 nucleotide sequence: TGTGCCAGCAGCTTGTTGCGCGAGCAGTACTTC. The full variable domain, completed using reference TRBV5-6 and TRBJ2-7, is DAGVTQSPTHLIKTRGQQVTLRCSPKSGHDTVSWYQQALGQGPQFIFQYYEEEERQRGNFPDRFSGHQFPNYSSELNVNALLLGDSALYLCASSLLREQYFGPGTRLTVT.

The chain uses TRBV19 and TRBJ2-7; D possibly corresponds to TRBD1 (5 bases). The V gene lost 6 bases and the J gene lost 5 bases, with 11 bases spanning the gap. This CDR3 is built from 12 residues. Per the germline V gene, CDR1 is LNHDA and CDR2 is SQIVND (reference sequence). The CDR3 bases are TGTGCCAGTAGGGGCAGGGTCAACGAGCAGTACTTC. Translated, it gives CASRGRVNEQYF.

The chain couples TRBV5-6 to TRBJ2-1; TRBD1 might be the D (5 bases). V was trimmed by 1 base and J by 5 bases, leaving 13 bases between them. The CDR3 consists of 15 residues. CDR1 is SGHDT, CDR2 YYEEEE, per germline. The CDR3 spells CASSLKGLGHNEQFF. CDR3 bases: TGTGCCAGCAGCTTGAAGGGGCTAGGGCACAATGAGCAGTTCTTC.

The CDR3 region has the DNA TGCGCCAGCAGTGCAAACTTAGCGGGAGGCACAGATACGCAGTATTTT. Translated, it gives CASSANLAGGTDTQYF. This rearrangement joins TRBV10-1 to TRBJ2-3; 9 bases line up with TRBD2. Germline V gene sequence: CDR1 WNHNN, CDR2 SYGVQD (reference sequence). The CDR3 is 16 residues long. Trimming removed 4 bases from V and 1 base from J; junction bases left unmatched: 6.

The CDR3 sequence: CASSERGQLNTEAFF. CDR3 sequence (DNA): TGTGCCAGCAGTGAACGGGGTCAGTTAAACACTGAAGCTTTCTTT. The chain carries TRBV2 and TRBJ1-1; D uncertain. CDR3 length equals 15 residues. Germline V gene sequence: CDR1 SNHLY, CDR2 FYNNEI. V gave up 2 bases and J gave up 2 bases, with 12 bases separating them.

This clone was recorded only once. The rearrangement uses TRBV19 and TRBJ2-3, with 8 bases identical to TRBD2. V lost 2 bases and J lost 0; bases outside the gene matches: 1. CDR1 and CDR2 from the germline V gene are LNHDA and SQIVND (reference sequence). The CDR3 covers 15 residues. CDR3 in DNA: TGTGCCAGTAGTATATCGGGGGGGAGCACAGATACGCAGTATTTT. As protein: CASSISGGSTDTQYF.